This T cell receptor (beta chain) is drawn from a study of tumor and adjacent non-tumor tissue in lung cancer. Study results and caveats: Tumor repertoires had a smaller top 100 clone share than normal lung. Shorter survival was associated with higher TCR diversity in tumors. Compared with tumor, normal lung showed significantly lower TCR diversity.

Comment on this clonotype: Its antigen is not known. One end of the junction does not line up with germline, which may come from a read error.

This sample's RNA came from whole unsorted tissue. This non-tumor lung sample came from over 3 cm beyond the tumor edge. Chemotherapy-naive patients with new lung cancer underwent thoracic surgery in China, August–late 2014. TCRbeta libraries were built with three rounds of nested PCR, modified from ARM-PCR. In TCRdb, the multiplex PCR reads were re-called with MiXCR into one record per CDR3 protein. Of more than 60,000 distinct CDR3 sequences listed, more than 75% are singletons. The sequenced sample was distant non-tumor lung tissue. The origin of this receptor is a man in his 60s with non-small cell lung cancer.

CDR3: CASSYDWNSYEQYF. CDR3 nucleotides: TGTGCCAGCAGTTACGATTGGAACTCCTACGAGCAGTATTTC. The chain joins TRBV6-5 to TRBJ2-7; D is uncertain. The CDR3 totals 14 residues. CDR1 MNHEY and CDR2 SVGAGI come from the germline V gene.